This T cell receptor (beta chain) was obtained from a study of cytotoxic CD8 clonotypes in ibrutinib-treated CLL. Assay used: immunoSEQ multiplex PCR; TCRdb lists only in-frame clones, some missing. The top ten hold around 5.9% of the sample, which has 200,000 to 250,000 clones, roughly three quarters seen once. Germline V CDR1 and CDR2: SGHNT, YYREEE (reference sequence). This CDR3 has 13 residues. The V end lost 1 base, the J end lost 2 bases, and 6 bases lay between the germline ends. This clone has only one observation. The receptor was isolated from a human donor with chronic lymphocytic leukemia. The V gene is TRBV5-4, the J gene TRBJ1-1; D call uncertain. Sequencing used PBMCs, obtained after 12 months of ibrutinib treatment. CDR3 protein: CASSLRGNTEAFF. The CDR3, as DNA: TGTGCCAGCAGCTTGCGAGGAAACACTGAAGCTTTCTTT.